This TCR beta chain was captured by sequencing in a study of blood T cell repertoires in COVID-19. Study overall: Collection of acute and convalescent COVID-19 samples took place in the United States, Italy and Spain. PBMCs, B-cell-depleted T cells, or T cells were the source of the cDNA or gDNA that made up the material.

Original processing methods: How many nucleated cells were present was estimated from reference gene primer amplification. TCRdb's copy holds only in-frame clones and misses some; the assay was immunoSEQ multiplex PCR. From that table come the V and J calls and clone size; the DNA was used to work out D and trimming. Altogether tens of thousands of clones are present, roughly four fifths being singletons, with the ten largest covering approximately 6.7%. This clone was seen just once. Material for sequencing was peripheral blood. The sequence derives from a man aged 50 to 60 with active or convalescent COVID-19.

CDR3 amino acids: CASSDEALSTGELFF. CDR3 sequence (DNA): TGTGCCAGCAGTGACGAGGCTTTGAGCACCGGGGAGCTGTTTTTT. The chain recombines TRBV6-1 with TRBJ2-2; D not certain. Looked up from germline, CDR1 is MNHNS and CDR2 is SASEGT. This CDR3 has 15 residues. Trimming stripped 3 bases from V and 4 bases from J, with 12 bases between.